This TCR beta chain originates from a study of blood T cell repertoires in COVID-19. Study in general: PBMCs, B-cell-depleted T cells, or T cells were the source of the cDNA or gDNA that made up the material.

Original analysis: Nucleated cell number was recorded as an estimate derived from reference gene primer amplification. Clones were read by immunoSEQ multiplex PCR, and TCRdb kept only the in-frame ones, dropping some. V, J and clone size are those of that table, while D and trimming were read from the DNA. The sample lists approximately 430,000 clones, approximately 90% occurring once. Germline CDR1 reads SEHNR; CDR2 reads FQNEAQ (reference sequence). V trimming: 5 bases; J trimming: 12 bases; junction bases outside the gene matches: 12. The CDR3 is 16 residues long. The TCR comes from a woman between 25 and 40 years old with active or convalescent COVID-19. Sequenced material: peripheral blood. The V gene is TRBV7-9, the J gene TRBJ2-1, with 14 nucleotides matching TRBD2. CDR3 sequence reads: CASSLNGLAGGEWQFF. The CDR3 DNA sequence: TGTGCCAGCAGCCTAAACGGACTAGCGGGGGGAGAGTGGCAGTTCTTC. The variable domain in full, with the rest retrieved from reference TRBV7-9 and TRBJ2-1, is DTGVSQNPRHKITKRGQNVTFRCDPISEHNRLYWYRQTLGQGPEFLTYFQNEAQLEKSRLLSDRFSAERPKGSFSTLEIQRTEQGDSAMYLCASSLNGLAGGEWQFFGPGTRLTVL.